This is a list of T cell receptor beta chains from one sample in a study of tumor-infiltrating lymphocytes in primary liver carcinoma. TCRdb redid the calling of the multiplex PCR reads with MiXCR, one entry per CDR3 protein. The profile shows some 94,000 distinct CDR3 sequences, more than 65% of them singletons. Sequencing was performed on liver tumor tissue from sampling region 5. Source of these receptors: a woman aged 55 to 70 with primary liver carcinoma and hepatitis B virus infection. Both conserved end residues are part of each CDR3. The D gene is left open where the match is weak. The listing skips clone size in some rows; elsewhere it reads once, few, many or a size class.

v_gene,d_gene,abundance,j_gene,CDR3aa,CDR3nt
TRBV11-2,TRBD1,medium-sized,TRBJ1-3,CASRRTGLNTIYF,TGTGCCAGCAGAAGGACAGGGTTGAACACCATATATTTT
TRBV11-2,.,.,TRBJ2-2,CTSSSRPSVAGELFF,TGTACCAGCAGCTCAAGGCCTAGCGTAGCCGGGGAGCTGTTTTTT
TRBV11-2,TRBD2,.,TRBJ2-7,CTSNLTSGCYEQYF,TGTACCAGCAACTTGACTAGCGGGTGTTACGAGCAGTACTTC
TRBV6-5,.,.,TRBJ2-1,CASSRGGYNEEFF,TGTGCCAGCAGCCGAGGCGGGTACAATGAGGAGTTCTTC
TRBV7-8,.,many,TRBJ2-7,CASSPRGSPYEQYF,TGTGCCAGCAGCCCTCGCGGCAGTCCCTACGAGCAGTACTTC
TRBV28,.,many,TRBJ2-7,CASKSFGSSYEQYF,TGTGCCAGCAAAAGCTTTGGGAGCTCCTACGAGCAGTACTTC
TRBV11-1,.,few,TRBJ1-4,CASSLSGIPNEKLLF,TGTGCTAGCAGCTTATCGGGGATCCCAAATGAAAAACTGCTTTTT
TRBV5-4,TRBD2,many,TRBJ2-3,CASSRTVVAGWVDTQYF,TGTGCCAGCAGCCGGACGGTCGTAGCGGGATGGGTAGATACGCAGTATTTT
TRBV11-2,.,.,TRBJ2-1,CASSYLVYRIGEQFF,TGTGCCAGCAGCTATCTAGTGTATAGGATAGGGGAGCAGTTCTTC
TRBV6-2/TRBV6-3,TRBD1,medium-sized,TRBJ2-6,CASSGQGGANVLTF,TGTGCCAGCAGTGGACAGGGTGGGGCCAACGTCCTGACTTTC
TRBV19,.,.,TRBJ2-1,CASSIGRGEANEQFF,TGTGCCAGTAGTATCGGAAGAGGGGAGGCAAATGAGCAGTTCTTC
TRBV28,TRBD1,.,TRBJ2-7,CASSTSFPGQVCEQYF,TGTGCGAGCAGCACATCATTTCCGGGACAGGTATGCGAGCAGTACTTC
TRBV4-1,TRBD2,.,TRBJ2-5,CARGLSPTSGPQETQYF,TGCGCCAGAGGCCTTTCCCCGACTAGCGGACCCCAAGAGACCCAGTACTTC
TRBV14,.,.,TRBJ2-7,CASSLTPGQRYEQYF,TGTGCCAGCAGTCTAACACCCGGACAGCGCTACGAGCAGTACTTC
TRBV10-2,.,.,TRBJ1-2,CSSSEGRLGDYTF,TGCTCCAGCAGTGAGGGGAGATTAGGCGACTACACCTTC
TRBV6-1,.,medium-sized,TRBJ1-5,CASSDRQYSNQPQHF,TGTGCCAGCAGTGACAGACAGTATAGCAATCAGCCCCAGCATTTT
TRBV11-2,.,.,TRBJ2-7,CPSSFTRGTSYERYF,TGTCCCAGCAGCTTTACTCGGGGAACCTCCTACGAGCGGTACTTC
TRBV12-3/TRBV12-4,.,.,TRBJ1-5,CASSSRSGARIHQPQHF,TGTGCCAGCAGTAGTAGGTCGGGGGCGCGGATCCATCAGCCCCAGCATTTT
TRBV29-1,.,.,TRBJ1-3,CGAPGQITIYF,TGCGGCGCCCCGGGGCAGATCACCATATATTTT
TRBV4-2,TRBD1,.,TRBJ2-7,CANSQDPTGGYEQYF,TGTGCCAACAGCCAAGATCCGACAGGGGGCTACGAGCAGTACTTT
TRBV2,TRBD1,few,TRBJ2-5,CASSTQGQETQYF,TGTGCCAGCAGTACACAGGGGCAAGAGACCCAGTACTTC
TRBV11-2,TRBD2,.,TRBJ2-7,CASLTSGSEQYF,TGTGCCAGCTTAACTAGCGGGAGCGAGCAGTACTTC
TRBV5-1,.,.,TRBJ2-7,CASSLDGQAYEQYF,TGCGCCAGCAGCCTGGATGGCCAAGCCTACGAGCAGTACTTC
TRBV5-4,.,.,TRBJ1-2,CANSAEQGPGYPF,TGTGCCAACAGCGCGGAACAAGGGCCTGGCTACCCCTTC
TRBV7-9,TRBD1,few,TRBJ2-5,CASSARTGNAETQYF,TGTGCCAGCAGCGCTCGGACAGGGAACGCAGAGACCCAGTACTTC
TRBV12-3/TRBV12-4,TRBD2,once,TRBJ2-7,CAIKAAGGYEQYF,TGTGCCATCAAAGCAGCGGGAGGCTACGAGCAGTATTTC
TRBV6-1,.,.,TRBJ1-1,CATSGRLNTEAFF,TGTGCCACTAGTGGGCGGTTGAACACTGAGGCTTTCTTT
TRBV10-3,.,many,TRBJ2-7,CAISESGQGSGEYF,TGTGCCATCAGTGAGAGCGGACAAGGAAGCGGCGAGTACTTC
TRBV11-2,.,.,TRBJ2-7,CAGSLDLRREQYF,TGTGCCGGCAGCTTAGATCTCCGTCGCGAGCAGTACTTT
TRBV13,TRBD1,.,TRBJ2-3,CASSSRTGADMQYF,TGTGCCAGCAGCTCCCGAACAGGGGCAGATATGCAGTATTTT
TRBV6-1,.,.,TRBJ2-7,CVRSASYEQYF,TGTGTCAGGAGTGCCTCCTACGAGCAGTACTTC
TRBV11-2,TRBD1,.,TRBJ1-2,CASSMDRSYGYTF,TGTGCCAGCAGCATGGACAGGAGCTATGGCTACACCTTC